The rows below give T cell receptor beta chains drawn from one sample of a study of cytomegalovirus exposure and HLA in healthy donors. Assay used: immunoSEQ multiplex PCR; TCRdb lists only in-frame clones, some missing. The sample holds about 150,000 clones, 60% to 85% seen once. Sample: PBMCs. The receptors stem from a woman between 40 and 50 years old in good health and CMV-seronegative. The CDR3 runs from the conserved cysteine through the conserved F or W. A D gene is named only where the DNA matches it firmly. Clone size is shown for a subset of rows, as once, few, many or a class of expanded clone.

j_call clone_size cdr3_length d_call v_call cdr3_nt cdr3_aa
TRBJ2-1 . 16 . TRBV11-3 TGTGCCAGCAGCCCCTACGGGACATACTCCTACAATGAGCAGTTCTTC CASSPYGTYSYNEQFF
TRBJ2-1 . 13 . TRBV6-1 TGTGCCAGCGGTTCCAGGAACCACAATGAGCAGTTCTTC CASGSRNHNEQFF
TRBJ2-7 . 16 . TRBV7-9 TGTGCCAGCAGCCCCTATAGAGGGGGGGACTCCTACGAGCAGTACTTC CASSPYRGGDSYEQYF
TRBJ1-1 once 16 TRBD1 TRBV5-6 TGTGCCAGCAGCTTACTTGACAGGGGGCAGAGCACTGAAGCTTTCTTT CASSLLDRGQSTEAFF
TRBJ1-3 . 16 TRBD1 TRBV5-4 TGTGCCAGCAGCATCGACAGGGCAACCTCTGGAAACACCATATATTTT CASSIDRATSGNTIYF
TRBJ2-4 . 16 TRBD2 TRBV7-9 TGTGCCAGCAGCCTTACTAGCGGGGGGGGCAAAAACATTCAGTACTTC CASSLTSGGGKNIQYF
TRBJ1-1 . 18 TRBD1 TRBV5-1 TGCGCCAGCAGCACCGGAACAGGGGGCCGAACCACGAACACTGAAGCTTTCTTT CASSTGTGGRTTNTEAFF
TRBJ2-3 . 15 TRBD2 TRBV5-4 TGTGCCAGCAGCTTGATAACTAGCGGAACAGATACGCAGTATTTT CASSLITSGTDTQYF
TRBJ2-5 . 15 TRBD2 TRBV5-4 TGTGCCAGCAGCTTGGGACTAGCGGGTGTAGAGACCCAGTACTTC CASSLGLAGVETQYF
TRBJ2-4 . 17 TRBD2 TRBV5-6 TGTGCCAGCAGCGGGGGGACTAGCGGGACTACGAGATACATTCAGTACTTC CASSGGTSGTTRYIQYF
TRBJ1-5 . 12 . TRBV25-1 TGTGCCCCAGCGGGGGCTGGTCAGCCCCAGCATTTT CAPAGAGQPQHF
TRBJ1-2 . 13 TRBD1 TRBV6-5 TGTGCCAGCTCGATGACAGGGGAAATGGGCTACACCTTC CASSMTGEMGYTF
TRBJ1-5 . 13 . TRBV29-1 TGCAGCGTTAAGACAGTAGGTAATCAGCCCCAGCATTTT CSVKTVGNQPQHF
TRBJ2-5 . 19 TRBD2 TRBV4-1 TGCGCCAGCAGCCAAGTAATCAGAGGTAGCGGGGGCTTTCAAGAGACCCAGTACTTC CASSQVIRGSGGFQETQYF
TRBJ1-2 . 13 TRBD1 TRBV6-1 TGTGCCAGCGCCATGACAGGGGGCTATGGCTACACCTTC CASAMTGGYGYTF
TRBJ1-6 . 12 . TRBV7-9 TGTGCCAGCAGCTCGCTCGGGTCACCCCTCCACTTT CASSSLGSPLHF
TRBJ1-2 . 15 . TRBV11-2 TGTGCCAGCAGCCCAGACCCTACAGGGAACTATGGCTACACCTTC CASSPDPTGNYGYTF
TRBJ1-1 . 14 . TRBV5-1 TGCGCCAGCAGCACCTTGACAGGGAACACTGAAGCTTTCTTT CASSTLTGNTEAFF
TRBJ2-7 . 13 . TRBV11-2 TGTGCCAGCAGGGAGGGATCCACCTACGAGCAGTACTTC CASREGSTYEQYF
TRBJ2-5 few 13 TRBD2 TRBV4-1 TGCGCCAGCAGCCAAGCTTACGGGGGGTTCCAGTACTTC CASSQAYGGFQYF
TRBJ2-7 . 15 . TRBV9 TGTGCCAGCAGCGTAGGAGGGAATATGAGGCACGAGCAGTACTTC CASSVGGNMRHEQYF
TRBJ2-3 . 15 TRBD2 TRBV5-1 TGCGCCAGCAGCTTGGCCGGGAGCGGGGCAGATACGCAGTATTTT CASSLAGSGADTQYF
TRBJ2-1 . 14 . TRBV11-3 TGTGCCAGCAGCTTAAGCGGAGACTACAATGAGCAGTTCTTC CASSLSGDYNEQFF
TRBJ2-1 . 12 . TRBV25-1 TGTGCCAGCAGTGAAATGTTCTCTGAGCAGTTCTTC CASSEMFSEQFF
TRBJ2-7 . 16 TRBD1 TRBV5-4 TGTGCCAGCAGCACAAACCCACAGGGGCTGCCCTACGAGCAGTACTTC CASSTNPQGLPYEQYF
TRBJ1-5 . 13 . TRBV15 TGTGCCACCAGCAAAATACAAGATCAGCCCCAGCATTTT CATSKIQDQPQHF
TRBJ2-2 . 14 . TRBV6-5 TGTGCCAGCTTCAGTAGACTTCCCCCCGGGGAGCTGTTTTTT CASFSRLPPGELFF
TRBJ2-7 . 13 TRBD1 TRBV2 TGTGCCAGCATAGGGGACAGGGGGTACGAGCAGTACTTC CASIGDRGYEQYF
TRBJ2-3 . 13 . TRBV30 TGTGCCTGGAGTATCAGGCTTCAGGATACGCAGTATTTT CAWSIRLQDTQYF
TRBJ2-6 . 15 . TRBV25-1 TGTGCCAGCAGTGCCGCACTCTCTGGGGCCAACGTCCTGACTTTC CASSAALSGANVLTF
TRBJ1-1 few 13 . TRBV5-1 TGCGCCAGCAGCTTCAGGTATTCCACTGAAGCTTTCTTT CASSFRYSTEAFF